The clone carrying this T cell receptor (beta chain) has ten or more counts. As yet, its antigen is unknown. The source of the sample is a study of early T cells in non-severe SARS-CoV-2 infection. Across the study: It was bulk RNA from unsorted whole blood that was sequenced, and the chains were unpaired.

Tagging with unique molecular identifiers was applied to individual cDNA molecules. MiXCR, run by TCRdb on the 5' RACE reads, gives a single entry per CDR3 protein. This table has 43,000 or so distinct CDR3 sequences, around 4.1% appearing once. The CDR3 has 16 amino acids. The germline V gene has CDR1 MNHNS and CDR2 SASEGT. Trimming took 6 bases from V and 7 from J; bases not matched to a gene: 15. Overall study results and limits: The VDJdb matching leaned toward anti-spike CD8 responses and overlooked private and CD4 specificities.

The sample comprised whole blood. This sequence joins TRBV6-1 and TRBJ2-1; 7 bases are a match to TRBD1. The sequence was obtained from an adult who was a healthcare worker with PCR-confirmed SARS-CoV-2 infection or an uninfected control (not recorded which). The CDR3, as DNA: TGTGCCAGCAGACTAGGACAGGAGCTAGCCCTAAATGAGCAGTTCTTC. As protein: CASRLGQELALNEQFF.